This TCR beta chain originates from a study of blood T cell repertoires in COVID-19. The CDR3 extends over 15 amino acids. Germline lookup yields CDR1 SEHNR and CDR2 FQNEAQ (reference sequence). The V gene end was trimmed by 6 bases and the J gene end by 2 bases; junction bases not matched to a gene: 6. The protocol was immunoSEQ multiplex PCR, while the TCRdb copy is restricted to in-frame clones and leaves out a portion. This table holds about 59,000 clones, about 90% found once. The receptor was derived from a man aged 80 or over in a cohort sampled during active COVID-19. What was sequenced was peripheral blood. The chain recombines TRBV7-9 with TRBJ1-4, with TRBD1 matching 7 bases. The CDR3 nucleotides read TGTGCCAGCAGTAGACAGGGTGGTACTAATGAAAAACTGTTTTTT. Translated: CASSRQGGTNEKLFF.